This T cell receptor beta chain was observed in a study of T cell changes during pregnancy in multiple sclerosis. Trimming cost V 7 bases and J 4 bases; bases outside gene matches: 6. This CDR3 is built from 13 residues. The germline V gene encodes CDR1 ENHRY and CDR2 SYGVKD. The data were produced by immunoSEQ multiplex PCR, yet TCRdb's version contains in-frame clones alone and is incomplete. The repertoire has 100,000 to 110,000 clones, about 90% of them found once; the top ten carry less than 2.5%. V is TRBV10-3 and J is TRBJ1-2; 7 nucleotides align to TRBD1. The TCR originated in a female donor with multiple sclerosis, enrolled in a pregnancy study. The sequences come from peripheral blood, collected after pregnancy. The CDR3 nucleotides read TGTGCCATCATGGAAGGGGACAGCTATGGCTACACCTTC. Its translation is CAIMEGDSYGYTF.